This T cell receptor beta chain was sequenced during a study of T cell responses to AZD1222 COVID-19 vaccine. For this clone: Its antigen is currently unknown.

Study-level results: Spike-specific TCR breadth and depth both grew after two AZD1222 doses. Spike was spanned by vaccine-associated CD4 TCRs, which were dominant at 160-218 and 743-854.

This CDR3 is 16 amino acids long. V lost 0 bases, J lost 3 bases, and 13 bases lay in between. In germline, CDR1 is KGHSH, CDR2 LQKENI. Data came from immunoSEQ multiplex PCR; TCRdb stores just in-frame clones and leaves some out. The sample lists 140,000 or so clones, about nine tenths seen once, with approximately 4.5% in the top ten. The starting material was peripheral blood, obtained on day 0 of AZD1222 vaccination. The chain combines TRBV18 with TRBJ2-3, with a possible D match to TRBD2 (6 bases). The TCR sequence derives from an adult in good health. This CDR3 reads CASSPPPGVRTDTQYF. The CDR3 DNA sequence: TGTGCCAGCTCACCACCGCCGGGAGTAAGAACAGATACGCAGTATTTT.